This is a list of T cell receptor beta chains from one sample in a study of shared clonotypes between healthy human individuals. TCRdb's copy holds only in-frame clones and misses some; the assay was immunoSEQ multiplex PCR. The sample lists more than 2 million clones, about 94% occurring once. Sequencing was carried out using naive CD4+ T cells sorted from blood. These TCRs come from a man between 18 and 35 years old in good health. CDR3s include the opening cysteine and the closing phenylalanine or tryptophan. The D gene is left open where the match is weak. The size of a clone is reported for some rows only, either as once, few or many, or as a class for expanded clones.

v_call: TRBV25-1; j_call: TRBJ1-4; d_call: NA; clone_size: NA; cdr3_nt: TGTGCCAGCAGTGAATCCAGGGTGGCAGAAAAACTGTTTTTT; cdr3_aa: CASSESRVAEKLFF
v_call: TRBV19; j_call: TRBJ2-7; d_call: NA; clone_size: few; cdr3_nt: TGTGCCAGTAGTATTATGGGCGGAGACTACGAGCAGTACTTC; cdr3_aa: CASSIMGGDYEQYF
v_call: TRBV30; j_call: TRBJ1-6; d_call: NA; clone_size: NA; cdr3_nt: TGTGCCTGGATAGCAGGCGCTCATTCACCCCTCCACTTT; cdr3_aa: CAWIAGAHSPLHF
v_call: TRBV2; j_call: TRBJ2-7; d_call: NA; clone_size: NA; cdr3_nt: TGTGCCAGCAGTCAAGAAACTAAGGTGGCTCGGGCGATCTCCTACGAGCAGTACTTC; cdr3_aa: CASSQETKVARAISYEQYF
v_call: TRBV5-4; j_call: TRBJ2-3; d_call: TRBD2; clone_size: NA; cdr3_nt: TGTGCCAGCAGCTTTCGGACTAGCGGGAGATACACAGATACGCAGTATTTT; cdr3_aa: CASSFRTSGRYTDTQYF
v_call: TRBV6-5; j_call: TRBJ2-2; d_call: NA; clone_size: NA; cdr3_nt: TGTGCCAGCAGTTATCTGCAGCTCACCGGGGAGCTGTTTTTT; cdr3_aa: CASSYLQLTGELFF
v_call: TRBV14; j_call: TRBJ2-7; d_call: NA; clone_size: NA; cdr3_nt: TGTGCCAGCAGCCGCATGGGGCCCGGCACCTACGAGCAGTACTTC; cdr3_aa: CASSRMGPGTYEQYF
v_call: TRBV10-3; j_call: TRBJ2-7; d_call: NA; clone_size: NA; cdr3_nt: TGTGCCATCAGTGAGTCGGCAGCCTCCTACGAGCAGTACTTC; cdr3_aa: CAISESAASYEQYF
v_call: TRBV19; j_call: TRBJ1-1; d_call: NA; clone_size: NA; cdr3_nt: TGTGCCAGTAGTAGGGTGGGGGCCGACACTGAAGCTTTCTTT; cdr3_aa: CASSRVGADTEAFF
v_call: TRBV2; j_call: TRBJ2-2; d_call: TRBD2; clone_size: NA; cdr3_nt: TGTGCCAGCAGTATAGCGGGAGGGAGGACCGGGGAGCTGTTTTTT; cdr3_aa: CASSIAGGRTGELFF
v_call: TRBV5-4; j_call: TRBJ2-2; d_call: NA; clone_size: NA; cdr3_nt: TGTGCCAGCCGCCGGGGGGCCCCGCCAGAACCGAACACCGGGGAGCTGTTTTTT; cdr3_aa: CASRRGAPPEPNTGELFF
v_call: TRBV28; j_call: TRBJ1-2; d_call: NA; clone_size: NA; cdr3_nt: TGTGCCAGCAGTTTACCCCCCGGGGGTAACTATGGCTACACCTTC; cdr3_aa: CASSLPPGGNYGYTF
v_call: TRBV2; j_call: TRBJ2-2; d_call: NA; clone_size: NA; cdr3_nt: TGTGCCAGCAGTGTTGTCAGTTCAAACACCGGGGAGCTGTTTTTT; cdr3_aa: CASSVVSSNTGELFF
v_call: TRBV7-3; j_call: TRBJ2-1; d_call: NA; clone_size: NA; cdr3_nt: TGTGCCAGCAGCTCTCCTAGGAAATTAAACAATGAGCAGTTCTTC; cdr3_aa: CASSSPRKLNNEQFF
v_call: TRBV5-1; j_call: TRBJ1-1; d_call: NA; clone_size: NA; cdr3_nt: TGCGCCAGCAGCCCCTTAGGCTCTGAAGCTTTCTTT; cdr3_aa: CASSPLGSEAFF
v_call: TRBV30; j_call: TRBJ1-6; d_call: NA; clone_size: once; cdr3_nt: TGTGCCTGGAGTTCAGACTTGAATTCACCCCTCCACTTT; cdr3_aa: CAWSSDLNSPLHF
v_call: TRBV18; j_call: TRBJ1-2; d_call: NA; clone_size: NA; cdr3_nt: TGTGCCAGCTCACCACGCAGGGAGGTCTATGGCTACACCTTC; cdr3_aa: CASSPRREVYGYTF
v_call: TRBV19; j_call: TRBJ2-5; d_call: NA; clone_size: NA; cdr3_nt: TGTGCCAGTAGTATTGTGGGAACACCGGCCGAGACCCAGTACTTC; cdr3_aa: CASSIVGTPAETQYF
v_call: TRBV11-2; j_call: TRBJ2-3; d_call: NA; clone_size: NA; cdr3_nt: TGTGCCAGCAGCACGGAGGGGGATACGCAGTATTTT; cdr3_aa: CASSTEGDTQYF
v_call: TRBV9; j_call: TRBJ2-3; d_call: NA; clone_size: NA; cdr3_nt: TGTGCCAGCAGCGCGGACTACCGGACAGATACGCAGTATTTT; cdr3_aa: CASSADYRTDTQYF
v_call: TRBV6-5; j_call: TRBJ2-7; d_call: TRBD2; clone_size: NA; cdr3_nt: TGTGCCAGCCGGTCTAGCGGAGGGGAGCAGTACTTC; cdr3_aa: CASRSSGGEQYF
v_call: TRBV25-1; j_call: TRBJ1-4; d_call: NA; clone_size: NA; cdr3_nt: TGTGCCAGCAGTGATCCAAGGACACCTAATGAAAAACTGTTTTTT; cdr3_aa: CASSDPRTPNEKLFF
v_call: TRBV21-1; j_call: TRBJ1-2; d_call: NA; clone_size: once; cdr3_nt: TGTGCCAGCAGCAAAGCGGGACACTGGAACTATGGCTACACCTTC; cdr3_aa: CASSKAGHWNYGYTF
v_call: TRBV11-2; j_call: TRBJ2-2; d_call: NA; clone_size: NA; cdr3_nt: TGTGCCAGCAGCTTTTTACAGGACACCGGGGAGCTGTTTTTT; cdr3_aa: CASSFLQDTGELFF
v_call: TRBV6-5; j_call: TRBJ2-5; d_call: TRBD1; clone_size: NA; cdr3_nt: TGTGCCAGCAGTTACTCGGGACAGGGTCAAGAGACCCAGTACTTC; cdr3_aa: CASSYSGQGQETQYF
v_call: TRBV9; j_call: TRBJ1-2; d_call: NA; clone_size: NA; cdr3_nt: TGTGCCAGCAGCGGGGGACTACTCGGGGTGTATGGCTACACCTTC; cdr3_aa: CASSGGLLGVYGYTF
v_call: TRBV11-1; j_call: TRBJ1-2; d_call: NA; clone_size: NA; cdr3_nt: TGTGCCAGCAGCTTAGGCTTGGATGGCTACACCTTC; cdr3_aa: CASSLGLDGYTF
v_call: TRBV4-3; j_call: TRBJ2-1; d_call: NA; clone_size: NA; cdr3_nt: TGCGCCAGCAGCGCTCATTTCTCCGTGTATGAGCAGTTCTTC; cdr3_aa: CASSAHFSVYEQFF
v_call: TRBV5-1; j_call: TRBJ2-5; d_call: NA; clone_size: once; cdr3_nt: TGCGCCAGCAGCTTGGGACTAGAGGGCTTGACCCAGTACTTC; cdr3_aa: CASSLGLEGLTQYF
v_call: TRBV5-1; j_call: TRBJ1-2; d_call: NA; clone_size: NA; cdr3_nt: TGCGCCAGCAGCTCGCAGGGTTCTTACTATGGCTACACCTTC; cdr3_aa: CASSSQGSYYGYTF
v_call: TRBV6-5; j_call: TRBJ2-7; d_call: NA; clone_size: NA; cdr3_nt: TGTGCCAGCAGTTACGTTGGTGGCGAGCAGTACTTC; cdr3_aa: CASSYVGGEQYF
v_call: TRBV7-8; j_call: TRBJ1-1; d_call: NA; clone_size: once; cdr3_nt: TGTGCCAGCAGCTTAGCTGTAGAAGCTTTCTTT; cdr3_aa: CASSLAVEAFF
v_call: TRBV5-6; j_call: TRBJ1-5; d_call: NA; clone_size: few; cdr3_nt: TGTGCCAGCAGCTTGGAGGGCGGGCCCCAGCATTTT; cdr3_aa: CASSLEGGPQHF
v_call: TRBV30; j_call: TRBJ1-5; d_call: NA; clone_size: NA; cdr3_nt: TGTGCCTGCGCAGGGGATTCCAATCAGCCCCAGCATTTT; cdr3_aa: CACAGDSNQPQHF
v_call: TRBV10-3; j_call: TRBJ2-7; d_call: TRBD2; clone_size: few; cdr3_nt: TGTGCCACCGGGGGGGGATACGAGCAGTACTTC; cdr3_aa: CATGGGYEQYF
v_call: TRBV6-1; j_call: TRBJ2-2; d_call: TRBD2; clone_size: NA; cdr3_nt: TGTGCCAGCAGTGAGGTTTGGGGGGGACCGAACACCGGGGAGCTGTTTTTT; cdr3_aa: CASSEVWGGPNTGELFF
v_call: TRBV7-9; j_call: TRBJ1-2; d_call: NA; clone_size: NA; cdr3_nt: TGTGCCAGCAGCCCCCCACTGCGATCTAACTATGGCTACACCTTC; cdr3_aa: CASSPPLRSNYGYTF
v_call: TRBV19; j_call: TRBJ1-1; d_call: NA; clone_size: NA; cdr3_nt: TGTGCCACCCCGGGGGGGGGAGTAAACACTGAAGCTTTCTTT; cdr3_aa: CATPGGGVNTEAFF
v_call: TRBV7-6; j_call: TRBJ2-1; d_call: TRBD1; clone_size: NA; cdr3_nt: TGTGCCACCAAAAGGAGGGACAGGGGTAGTAATGAGCAGTTCTTC; cdr3_aa: CATKRRDRGSNEQFF
v_call: TRBV5-4; j_call: TRBJ2-5; d_call: NA; clone_size: NA; cdr3_nt: TGTGCCAGCAGCTTGGCTGGCGGAGATAAAAAAGAGACCCAGTACTTC; cdr3_aa: CASSLAGGDKKETQYF
v_call: TRBV7-9; j_call: TRBJ2-5; d_call: NA; clone_size: NA; cdr3_nt: TGTGCCAGCAGCTTAGCGCCACAGGGCCAAGGGGCCCAGTACTTC; cdr3_aa: CASSLAPQGQGAQYF
v_call: TRBV6-1; j_call: TRBJ2-7; d_call: NA; clone_size: NA; cdr3_nt: TGTGCCAGCAGTGACCTAAAGGCCAGGGCGGGCTACGAGCAGTACTTC; cdr3_aa: CASSDLKARAGYEQYF
v_call: TRBV6-1; j_call: TRBJ2-5; d_call: NA; clone_size: NA; cdr3_nt: TGTGCCAGCAGGGACGGGAGACGGCCGGAGACCCAGTACTTC; cdr3_aa: CASRDGRRPETQYF
v_call: TRBV6-5; j_call: TRBJ2-5; d_call: NA; clone_size: once; cdr3_nt: TGTGCCAGCAGACGGGATCCGGGGGAGACCCAGTACTTC; cdr3_aa: CASRRDPGETQYF
v_call: TRBV5-5; j_call: TRBJ2-7; d_call: NA; clone_size: NA; cdr3_nt: TGTGCCAGCAGCTCGGCGGGCGGGACTGCATCCTACGAGCAGTACTTC; cdr3_aa: CASSSAGGTASYEQYF
v_call: TRBV5-1; j_call: TRBJ2-7; d_call: NA; clone_size: once; cdr3_nt: TGCGCCAGCAGCTTGGCCCTCGATGTGATCTACGAGCAGTACTTC; cdr3_aa: CASSLALDVIYEQYF
v_call: TRBV2; j_call: TRBJ2-3; d_call: TRBD2; clone_size: NA; cdr3_nt: TGTGCCAGCATGGGACTAGCTGGAACAGGGGCGCAGTATTTT; cdr3_aa: CASMGLAGTGAQYF
v_call: TRBV7-2; j_call: TRBJ2-1; d_call: NA; clone_size: NA; cdr3_nt: TGTGCCAGCAGCTTGGTAGCCCCTTCCTACAATGAGCAGTTCTTC; cdr3_aa: CASSLVAPSYNEQFF
v_call: TRBV27; j_call: TRBJ1-4; d_call: NA; clone_size: NA; cdr3_nt: TGTGCCAGCAGTTTAGAGGGGGGTCAAAAACTGTTTTTT; cdr3_aa: CASSLEGGQKLFF
v_call: TRBV4-1; j_call: TRBJ2-3; d_call: NA; clone_size: NA; cdr3_nt: TGCGCCAGTGGACTGTTTGACACAGATACGCAGTATTTT; cdr3_aa: CASGLFDTDTQYF
v_call: TRBV6-6; j_call: TRBJ1-4; d_call: TRBD1; clone_size: NA; cdr3_nt: TGTGCCAGCAGTCCCCAGGGGGGAAAACTGTTTTTT; cdr3_aa: CASSPQGGKLFF
v_call: TRBV2; j_call: TRBJ1-4; d_call: NA; clone_size: NA; cdr3_nt: TGTGCCAGCAGTGAAGATTCAGGGGTCGCGAAACTGTTTTTT; cdr3_aa: CASSEDSGVAKLFF
v_call: TRBV7-7; j_call: TRBJ2-2; d_call: NA; clone_size: NA; cdr3_nt: TGTGCTAGCAGCTTAGGAGAGTACACCGGGGAGCTGTTTTTT; cdr3_aa: CASSLGEYTGELFF
v_call: TRBV7-2; j_call: TRBJ2-5; d_call: NA; clone_size: NA; cdr3_nt: TGTGCCAGCAGCTTAAATCTGGTGACCCAGTACTTC; cdr3_aa: CASSLNLVTQYF
v_call: TRBV11-2; j_call: TRBJ1-2; d_call: NA; clone_size: once; cdr3_nt: TGTGCCAGCAGCTTACTCCAGGGAGGCCACTATGGCTACACCTTC; cdr3_aa: CASSLLQGGHYGYTF